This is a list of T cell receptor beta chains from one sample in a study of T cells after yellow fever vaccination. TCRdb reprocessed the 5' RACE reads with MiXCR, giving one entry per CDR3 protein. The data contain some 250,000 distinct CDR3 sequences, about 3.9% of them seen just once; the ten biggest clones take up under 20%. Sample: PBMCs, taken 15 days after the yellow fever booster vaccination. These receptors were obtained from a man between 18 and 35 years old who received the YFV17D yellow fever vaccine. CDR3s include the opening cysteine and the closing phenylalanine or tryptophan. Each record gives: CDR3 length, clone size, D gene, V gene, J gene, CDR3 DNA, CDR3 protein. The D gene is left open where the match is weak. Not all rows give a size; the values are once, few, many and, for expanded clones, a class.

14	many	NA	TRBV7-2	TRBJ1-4	TGTGCCAGCAGCTTATGGGCAGGGGATGAAAAACTGTTTTTT	CASSLWAGDEKLFF
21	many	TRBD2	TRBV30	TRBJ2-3	TGTGCCTGGCGAGAAAACCCGGATGTAGCGGGGGGGCCTTTCGGCACAGATACGCAGTATTTT	CAWRENPDVAGGPFGTDTQYF
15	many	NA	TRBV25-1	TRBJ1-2	TGTGCCAGCAGTGACCCCGCCAAGGCGTACTATGGCTACACCTTC	CASSDPAKAYYGYTF
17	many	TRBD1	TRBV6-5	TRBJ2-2	TGTGCCAGCAGTCTTCGGGGGACAGGCTATAGAACCGGGGAGCTGTTTTTT	CASSLRGTGYRTGELFF
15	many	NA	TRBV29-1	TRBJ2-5	TGCAGCGTTGAGACCCAGAGCCCGCTAGCGGAGACCCAGTACTTC	CSVETQSPLAETQYF
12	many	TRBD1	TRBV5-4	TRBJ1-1	TGTGCCAGCAGCTGGGACAGCGACGAAGCTTTCTTT	CASSWDSDEAFF
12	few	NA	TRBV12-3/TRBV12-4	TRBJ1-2	TGTGCCAGCAGTTTACATGACGAGGGCTACACCTTC	CASSLHDEGYTF
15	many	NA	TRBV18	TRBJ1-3	TGTGCCAGCTCACCACAGGCCCCACCTGGAAACACCATATATTTT	CASSPQAPPGNTIYF
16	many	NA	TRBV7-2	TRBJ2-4	TGTGCCAGCAGCTTAGGGTCGTATAAGGCGGAAAACATTCAGTACTTC	CASSLGSYKAENIQYF
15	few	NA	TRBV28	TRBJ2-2	TGTGCCAGCAGTTTAGGCGGGGTAGGAACCGGGGAGCTGTTTTTT	CASSLGGVGTGELFF
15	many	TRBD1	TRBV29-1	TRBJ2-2	TGCAGCGTTGAATTCTATACAGGGGGCACCGGGGAGCTGTTTTTT	CSVEFYTGGTGELFF
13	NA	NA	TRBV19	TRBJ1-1	TGTGCCAGGGCGACAGGATCACTCACTGAAGCTTTCTTT	CARATGSLTEAFF
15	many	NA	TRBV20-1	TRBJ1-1	TGCAGTGCTAGCTTTCCTTTACGGACAGACACTGAAGCTTTCTTT	CSASFPLRTDTEAFF
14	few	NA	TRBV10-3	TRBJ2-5	TGTGCCATCAGTGAGTCTGGGACCCAAGAGACCCAGTACTTC	CAISESGTQETQYF
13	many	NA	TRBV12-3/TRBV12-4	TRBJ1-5	TGTGCCAGTACACCTTATAGCAATCAGCCCCAGCATTTT	CASTPYSNQPQHF
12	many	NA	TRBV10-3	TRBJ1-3	TGTGCCTCGGCGGCCTCTGGAAACACCATATATTTT	CASAASGNTIYF
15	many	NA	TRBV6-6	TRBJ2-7	TGTGCCAGCACCTCACTCGGGATCTCACGAGAGGGGCAGTACTTC	CASTSLGISREGQYF
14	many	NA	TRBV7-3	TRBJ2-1	TGTGCCAGCAGCGCCTTGGCGGGACCCAATGAGCAGTTCTTC	CASSALAGPNEQFF
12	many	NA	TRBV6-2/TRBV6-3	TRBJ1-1	TGTGCCAGCGCCCAGGGAGGCACTGAAGCTTTCTTT	CASAQGGTEAFF
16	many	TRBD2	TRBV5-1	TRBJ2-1	TGCGCCAGCAGCTTGGAATCTAGCGGGTTATACAATGAGCAGTTCTTC	CASSLESSGLYNEQFF
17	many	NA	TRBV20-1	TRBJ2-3	TGCAGTGCTAGAGATTGGAGGACTTACACTAGGACAGATACGCAGTATTTT	CSARDWRTYTRTDTQYF
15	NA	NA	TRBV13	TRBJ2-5	TGTGCCAGCAGCCCCGTCGGCACAAAGTGGGAGACCCAGTACTTC	CASSPVGTKWETQYF
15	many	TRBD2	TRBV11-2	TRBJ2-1	TGTGCCAGCAGCCGGACTAGCGGGGACTTCAATGAGCAGTTCTTC	CASSRTSGDFNEQFF
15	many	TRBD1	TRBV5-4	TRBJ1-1	TGTGCCAGCAGCACGGGGACAGGCCTGAACACTGAAGCTTTCTTT	CASSTGTGLNTEAFF
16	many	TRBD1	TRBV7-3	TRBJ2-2	TGTGCCAGCAGCTTCATTGGACAGGGGGCGCGAGGGGAGCTGTTTTTT	CASSFIGQGARGELFF
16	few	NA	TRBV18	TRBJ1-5	TGTGCCAGCTCACCCGCCAGGGTTTATAGCAATCAGCCCCAGCATTTT	CASSPARVYSNQPQHF
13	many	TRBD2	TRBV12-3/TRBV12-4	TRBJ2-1	TGTGCCAGCAGCCGGGGGGGAAACAATGAGCAGTTCTTC	CASSRGGNNEQFF
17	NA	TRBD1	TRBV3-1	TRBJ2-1	TGTGCCAGCAGCCAAGAGGGACAGGCAGGGTCCCACAATGAGCAGTTCTTC	CASSQEGQAGSHNEQFF
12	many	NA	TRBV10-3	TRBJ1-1	TGTGCCGGCCACGGGGACAACACTGAAGCTTTCTTT	CAGHGDNTEAFF
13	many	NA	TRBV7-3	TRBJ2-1	TGTGCCAGCAGCTCCACCAGCTTGGGCCAGCAGTTCTTC	CASSSTSLGQQFF
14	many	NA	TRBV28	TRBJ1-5	TGTGCCAGCAGTTTAGGGGGATTCGATCAGCCCCAGCATTTT	CASSLGGFDQPQHF
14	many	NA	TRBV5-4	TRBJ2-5	TGTGCCAGCAGCTTTACAACGGTTGGGGAGACCCAGTACTTC	CASSFTTVGETQYF
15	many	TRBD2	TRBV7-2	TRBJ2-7	TGTGCCAGCAGTCGGACTAGCGGGGCCTCCTACGAGCAGTACTTC	CASSRTSGASYEQYF
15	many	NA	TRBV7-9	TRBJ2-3	TGTGCCAGCAGCCCTACAGGGCTTGAAGCAGATACGCAGTATTTT	CASSPTGLEADTQYF
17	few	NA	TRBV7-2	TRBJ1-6	TGTGCCAGCAGCTCCCTGGTTCGAGTCTCCTATAATTCACCCCTCCACTTT	CASSSLVRVSYNSPLHF
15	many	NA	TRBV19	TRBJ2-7	TGTGCCAGTAGTACTCAGGGGCCAGGATCCTACGAGCAGTACTTC	CASSTQGPGSYEQYF
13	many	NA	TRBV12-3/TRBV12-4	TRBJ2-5	TGTGCCAGCAGTAAAGCGTACCAAGAGACCCAGTACTTC	CASSKAYQETQYF
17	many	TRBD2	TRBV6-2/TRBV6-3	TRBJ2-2	TGTGCCAGCAGGACCACCCTAGCGGGGGGGAACACCGGGGAGCTGTTTTTT	CASRTTLAGGNTGELFF
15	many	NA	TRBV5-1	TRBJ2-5	TGCGCCAGCAGCTTGTCCCCCGGACTGGAAGAGACCCAGTACTTC	CASSLSPGLEETQYF
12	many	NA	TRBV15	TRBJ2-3	TGTGCCACCAGCAGAGTGCATGATACGCAGTATTTT	CATSRVHDTQYF
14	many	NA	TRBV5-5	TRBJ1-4	TGTGCCAGCAGCTTGGGATTGGGCCATGAAAAACTGTTTTTT	CASSLGLGHEKLFF
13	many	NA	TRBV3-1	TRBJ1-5	TGTGCCAGCAGCCAAGACGCCGTTCAGCCCCAGCATTTT	CASSQDAVQPQHF
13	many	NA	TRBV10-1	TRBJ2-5	TGCGCCAGCAGTGACCCACCCCAAGAGACCCAGTACTTC	CASSDPPQETQYF
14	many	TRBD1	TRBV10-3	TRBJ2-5	TGTGCCATCAGTGGCAGGGGGCTAAGTGAGACCCAGTACTTC	CAISGRGLSETQYF
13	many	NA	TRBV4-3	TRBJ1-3	TGCGCCAGCAGCCAATCTATTGGAAACACCATATATTTT	CASSQSIGNTIYF
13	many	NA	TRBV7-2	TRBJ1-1	TGTGCCAGCAGCTTACCGGCGAGGGGGGGGTGTTACTTT	CASSLPARGGCYF
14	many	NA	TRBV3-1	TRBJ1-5	TGTGCCAGCAGCCCCGTGGGGTATAATCAGCCCCAGCATTTT	CASSPVGYNQPQHF
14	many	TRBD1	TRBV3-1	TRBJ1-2	TGTGCCAGCATCCAGGACAGGGAGGAAAATGGCTACACCTTC	CASIQDREENGYTF
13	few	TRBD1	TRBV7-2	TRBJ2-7	TGTGCCAGCAGCCCGGGACAGGGCAGGGAGCAGTACTTC	CASSPGQGREQYF
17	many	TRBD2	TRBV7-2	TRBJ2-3	TGTGCCAGCAGCAAACGGACTAGCGGGGACCGCACAGATACGCAGTATTTT	CASSKRTSGDRTDTQYF
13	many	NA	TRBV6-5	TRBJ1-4	TGTGCCAGCAGTTACCGGAACAATGAAAAACTGTTTTTT	CASSYRNNEKLFF
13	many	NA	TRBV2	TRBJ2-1	TGTGCCAGCAGTGAGGAGGTAAACAATGAGCAGTTCTTC	CASSEEVNNEQFF
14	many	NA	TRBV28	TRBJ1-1	TGTGCCAGCAGCTTTGTGTGGCAGAACACTGAAGCTTTCTTT	CASSFVWQNTEAFF